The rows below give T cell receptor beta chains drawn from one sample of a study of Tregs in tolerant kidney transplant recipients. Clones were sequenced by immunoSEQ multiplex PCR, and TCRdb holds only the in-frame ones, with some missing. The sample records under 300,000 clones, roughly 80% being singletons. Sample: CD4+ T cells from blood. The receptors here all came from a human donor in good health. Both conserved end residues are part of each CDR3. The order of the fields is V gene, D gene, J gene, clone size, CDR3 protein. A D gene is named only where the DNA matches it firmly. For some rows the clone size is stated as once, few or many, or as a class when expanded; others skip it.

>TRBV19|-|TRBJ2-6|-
CASATSRGSGANVLTF
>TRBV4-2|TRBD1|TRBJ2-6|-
CASSIGGTVYSGANVLTF
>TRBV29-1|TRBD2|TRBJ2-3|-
CSARTSILADTQYF
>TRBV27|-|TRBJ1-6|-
CASGPGAMDKNSPLHF
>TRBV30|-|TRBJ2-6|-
CAWSKAGALGVLTF
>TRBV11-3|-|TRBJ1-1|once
CASSLGHRNTEAFF
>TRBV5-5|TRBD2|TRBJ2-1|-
CASSLAGGPKSSYNEQFF
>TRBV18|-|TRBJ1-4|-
CASSPERSMDEKLFF
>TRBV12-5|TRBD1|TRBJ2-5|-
CASGGQGAETQYF
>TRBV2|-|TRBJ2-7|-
CASKVGSMSYEQYF
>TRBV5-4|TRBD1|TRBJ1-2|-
CASSPGQGRGAVEGYTF
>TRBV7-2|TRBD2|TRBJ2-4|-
CASSSGMAKNIQYF
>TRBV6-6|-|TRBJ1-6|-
CASSYSWGSPLHF
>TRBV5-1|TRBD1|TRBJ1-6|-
CASSGTRGDNSPLHF
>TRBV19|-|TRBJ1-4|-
CASRSVAGANEKLFF
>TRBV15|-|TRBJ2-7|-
CATRGERVSYEQYF
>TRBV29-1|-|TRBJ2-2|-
CSVEDFKDTGELFF
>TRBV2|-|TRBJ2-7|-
CASRDYDISYEQYF
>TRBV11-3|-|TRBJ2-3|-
CASSADGPSTDTQYF
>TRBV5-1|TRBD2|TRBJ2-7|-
CASSSLGLAGGPGEQYF
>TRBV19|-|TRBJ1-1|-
CASSFVNTEAFF
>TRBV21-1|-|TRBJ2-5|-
CASLPGRGYLETQYF
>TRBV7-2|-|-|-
CASSLLHGVAYEQYF
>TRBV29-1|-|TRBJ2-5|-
CSAGSTQETQYF
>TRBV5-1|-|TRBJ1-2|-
CASSLAGATYGYTF
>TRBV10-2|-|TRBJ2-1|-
CASSPLQQAGPEQFF
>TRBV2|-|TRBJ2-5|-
CASRGTLWETQYF
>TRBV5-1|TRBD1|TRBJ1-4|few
CASSLAGQGFEKLFF
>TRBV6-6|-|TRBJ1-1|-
CASRLDTGSEAFF
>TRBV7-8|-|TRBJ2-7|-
CASSLVREIAYEQYF
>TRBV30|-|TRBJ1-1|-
CAWSTGQGGGYTEAFF
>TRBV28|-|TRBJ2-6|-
CASSWGANVLTF
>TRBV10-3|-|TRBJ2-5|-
CAISESGSVQTQYF
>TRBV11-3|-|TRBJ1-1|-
CASSLDWMSEGRPEAFF
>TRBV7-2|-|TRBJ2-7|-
CASGGARTSYEQYF
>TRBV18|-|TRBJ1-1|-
CASSPNNANGEAFF
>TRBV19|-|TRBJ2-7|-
CASSRRQAYEQYF
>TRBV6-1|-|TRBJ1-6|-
CASTSRDNSPLHF
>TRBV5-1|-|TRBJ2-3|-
CASSGGGRTDTQYF
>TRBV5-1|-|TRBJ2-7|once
CASSKPSGEQYF
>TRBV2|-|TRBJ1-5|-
CASSEVGLGQPQHF
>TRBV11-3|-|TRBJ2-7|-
CASSKDGHYEQYF
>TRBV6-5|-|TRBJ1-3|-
CASSYSIISGNTIYF
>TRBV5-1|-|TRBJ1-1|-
CASSLARQNTEAFF
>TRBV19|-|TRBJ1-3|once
CASSPPGSGNTIYF